This TCR beta chain was sequenced in a study of T cell responses to AZD1222 COVID-19 vaccine. The wider study: Second-dose schedules of about 4 or about 12 weeks were combined.

Per the germline V gene, CDR1 is SGHTA and CDR2 is FQGNSA. This CDR3 contains 15 residues. V shed 5 bases, J shed 3 bases, and the junction held 7 bases outside the gene matches. Assay: immunoSEQ multiplex PCR; the TCRdb copy retains only in-frame clones and omits some. The table includes fewer than 90,000 clones, around nine tenths detected once. The genes are TRBV7-2 and TRBJ1-5; 7 bases map to TRBD1. This TCR derives from an adult in good health. Specimen: peripheral blood, collected on day 0 of AZD1222 vaccination. The CDR3: CASSQGRGDNQPQHF. The CDR3 region has the DNA TGTGCCAGCAGCCAGGGCAGGGGGGACAATCAGCCCCAGCATTTT.